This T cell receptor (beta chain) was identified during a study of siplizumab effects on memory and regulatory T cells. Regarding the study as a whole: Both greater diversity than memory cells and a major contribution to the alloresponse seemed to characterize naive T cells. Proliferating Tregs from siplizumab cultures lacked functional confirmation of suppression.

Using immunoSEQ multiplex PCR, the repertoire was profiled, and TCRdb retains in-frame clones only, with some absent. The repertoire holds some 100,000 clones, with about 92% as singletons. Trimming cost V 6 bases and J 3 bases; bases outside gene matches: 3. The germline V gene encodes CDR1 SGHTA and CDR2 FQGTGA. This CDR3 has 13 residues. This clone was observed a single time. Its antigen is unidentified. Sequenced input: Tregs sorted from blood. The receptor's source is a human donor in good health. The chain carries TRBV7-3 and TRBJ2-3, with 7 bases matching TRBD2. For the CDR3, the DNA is TGTGCCAGCAGTTCCGGGGGGACAGATACGCAGTATTTT. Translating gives CASSSGGTDTQYF.